Listed here are 20 T cell receptor beta chains from one sample, sequenced in a study of identical twins (dated by TCRdb to 2015 to 2016). Library generation was performed with 5' RACE. This sample was sequenced with an Illumina HiSeq 2000. TCRdb trimmed public reads at Q25 via fastp, called clones via MiXCR and kept in-frame beta chains. All rows with the same CDR3 protein become a single entry with the most common DNA and genes. The sample profile shows a few hundred thousand distinct CDR3 sequences; 7.5% to 9.5% of them were found once. About 7.1% of the sample comes from the top ten. These data were also filed under a second study, of yellow fever vaccine responses in identical twins.

Source material: CD8+ T cells sorted from blood. The receptors originated from a woman younger than 30 in good health.

The chain carries TRBV7-9 and TRBJ2-7, with D possibly TRBD1 on 5 matching bases. The CDR3 length is 12 residues. V was trimmed by 7 bases and J by 3 bases, leaving 10 bases between them. Germline CDR1 and CDR2: SEHNR and FQNEAQ (reference sequence). CDR3 in DNA: TGTGCCAGCAAAGCACAGGACTACGAGCAGTACTTC. Translated, it gives CASKAQDYEQYF.

This clonotype occurred many times. The chain combines TRBV5-6 with TRBJ2-7; 9 positions match TRBD2. Germline loops: CDR1 SGHDT, CDR2 YYEEEE. J was trimmed by 2 bases and V by 2 bases; bases with no gene match: 5. This CDR3 spans 15 amino acids. The CDR3 bases are TGTGCCAGCAGCTTTGGGGCTAGCGGGACCTACGAGCAGTACTTC. Translated: CASSFGASGTYEQYF.

The chain recombines TRBV2 with TRBJ2-1; D tentatively fits TRBD1 or TRBD2 (6 bases each). Germline V lookup: CDR1 SNHLY, CDR2 FYNNEI. Trimming removed 6 bases at V and 10 bases at J, with 13 bases between. The CDR3 spans 12 residues. CDR3 bases: TGTGCCAGCAGGGGGGGCGCTTGGGAGCAGTTCTTC. Translation gives CASRGGAWEQFF.

This chain links TRBV23-1 with TRBJ2-7; tentative D call: TRBD2 (11 bases). TRBV23-1 is filed as an ORF, its function uncertain. CDR3 length: 18 residues. V lost 11 bases and J 2 bases, leaving 31 bases between the germline ends. CDR3 in amino acids: CAYKGVDRGTSGPYEQYF. The CDR3 DNA reads as TGCGCCTACAAGGGGGTGGACAGGGGGACTAGCGGACCCTACGAGCAGTACTTC.

This rearrangement joins TRBV4-2 to TRBJ2-3, with a possible D match to TRBD2 (5 bases). Per the germline V gene, CDR1 is LGHNA and CDR2 is YNFKEQ. Between the trimmed V and J ends, which lost 4 bases and 2 bases, there was a span of 16 bases. The CDR3 totals 16 residues. The CDR3 reads CASSPGIGLNTDTQYF. CDR3 sequence (DNA): TGTGCCAGCAGCCCGGGGATCGGGCTTAACACAGATACGCAGTATTTT.

This rearrangement joins TRBV11-1 to TRBJ2-1, with TRBD2 identical over 7 bases. Germline V CDR1 and CDR2: SGHAT, FQDESV (reference sequence). CDR3 length: 18 amino acids. Trimming removed 5 bases from V and 9 bases from J; junction bases left unmatched: 22. The CDR3 DNA follows: TGTGCCAGCAGCCCGCTCAAGGTTAGCGGGTACGATTTGGGTGAGCAGTTCTTC. Residues: CASSPLKVSGYDLGEQFF.

The rearrangement uses TRBV3-1 and TRBJ2-7, with unresolved D. Germline values: CDR1 LGHDT, CDR2 YNNKEL (reference sequence). This CDR3 has 12 residues. The V end was cut by 0 bases, the J end by 7 bases, with 7 bases between. The CDR3 reads CASSQEAWEQYF. DNA for the CDR3: TGTGCCAGCAGCCAAGAAGCGTGGGAGCAGTACTTC.

CDR3 in amino acids: CSARDVLGAYEQYF. DNA of the CDR3: TGCAGTGCTAGAGATGTACTAGGGGCCTACGAGCAGTACTTC. V is TRBV20-1 and J is TRBJ2-7; possibly TRBD1 or TRBD2 for D (5 bases each). V lost 0 bases and J lost 2, with 11 bases in between. Germline V lookup: CDR1 DFQATT, CDR2 SNEGSKA (reference sequence). The CDR3 covers 14 residues.

This clonotype appeared a few times. The J gene is TRBJ2-1, the V gene TRBV11-2; D ambiguous. CDR3 length equals 13 residues. Germline V gene data show CDR1 as SGHAT and CDR2 as FQNNGV. V dropped 3 bases and J dropped 3 bases, with 6 bases sitting between them. CDR3 coding DNA: TGTGCCAGCAGCTTCCCCAACTACAATGAGCAGTTCTTC. Translating gives CASSFPNYNEQFF.

This rearrangement joins TRBV29-1 to TRBJ2-1; 10 bases agree with TRBD2. After removal of 6 bases from V and 2 bases from J, the junction contained 4 bases not matched to a gene. The CDR3 contains 14 residues. CDR1 SQVTM and CDR2 ANQGSEA come from the germline V gene. CDR3 in DNA: TGCAGCGTCCTCGGACTAGCGGCCTACAATGAGCAGTTCTTC. Translation: CSVLGLAAYNEQFF.

There are many counts of this clonotype. V gene TRBV20-1 combines with J gene TRBJ2-1; D call uncertain. Germline V CDR1 and CDR2: DFQATT, SNEGSKA (reference sequence). V was clipped by 1 base and J by 2 bases, with 15 bases between them. The CDR3 contains 16 residues. The CDR3 DNA follows: TGCAGTGCTAGAGTTTTGACCACTGCAGCCTACAATGAGCAGTTCTTC. This sequence encodes CSARVLTTAAYNEQFF.

This clonotype was observed many times. The rearrangement joins TRBV5-6 to TRBJ2-7, with 10 positions matching TRBD1. This CDR3 comprises 13 residues. From germline, CDR1 is SGHDT and CDR2 YYEEEE. With 8 bases clipped from V and 6 bases from J, the junction kept 8 bases outside the gene matches. Here the CDR3 DNA reads TGTGCCAGTACGCAGGGACAGGGGCTCGAGCAGTACTTC. Translation: CASTQGQGLEQYF.

The CDR3 DNA is TGCAGTGCTAGGGTCTGGGACAGGGAGAACTATGGCTACACCTTC. It is translated as CSARVWDRENYGYTF. This chain connects TRBV20-1 to TRBJ1-2; TRBD1 matches 9 bases. In germline, CDR1 is DFQATT, CDR2 SNEGSKA (reference sequence). The ends lost 3 bases at V and 2 bases at J; junction bases unmatched: 7. The CDR3 is 15 residues long.

This clonotype was detected many times. The rearrangement uses TRBV14 and TRBJ2-7; 11 bases line up with TRBD2. V gave up 3 bases and J gave up 4 bases; unmatched junction bases: 8. Germline values: CDR1 SGHDN, CDR2 FVKESK. This CDR3 spans 16 amino acids. This CDR3 is CASSQPGLAVFYEQYF. In DNA form, the CDR3 reads TGTGCCAGCAGCCAGCCGGGACTAGCGGTATTTTACGAGCAGTACTTC.

The chain employs TRBV11-2 and TRBJ2-3; D is perhaps TRBD2 (5 bases). Germline V CDR1 and CDR2: SGHAT, FQNNGV. CDR3 length equals 15 residues. Between the trimmed V and J ends, which lost 5 bases and 1 base, there was a span of 13 bases. The CDR3 DNA reads as TGTGCCAGCAGCCTCGGGGTATCAGGCACAGATACGCAGTATTTT. Translated, it gives CASSLGVSGTDTQYF.

This clonotype was observed a few times. This rearrangement joins TRBV3-1 to TRBJ2-2; 11 nucleotides align to TRBD2. This CDR3 is built from 17 residues. Unmatched junction bases numbered 2, after V lost 1 base and J lost 1 base. From germline, CDR1 is LGHDT and CDR2 YNNKEL (reference sequence). The CDR3 protein is CASSQGTSGWNTGELFF. In DNA form, the CDR3 reads TGTGCCAGCAGCCAAGGGACTAGCGGGTGGAACACCGGGGAGCTGTTTTTT.

This clonotype has a handful of counts. The V and J genes are TRBV1 and TRBJ2-7. TRBV1 is marked as a pseudogene. CDR3 size: 15 residues. Here the CDR3 DNA reads TGCACCAGCAGCCAGATGAAACTAGGAGATTACGAGCAGTACTTC. This encodes CTSSQMKLGDYEQYF.

The chain recombines TRBV3-1 with TRBJ2-7; possible D gene TRBD1, 5 bases. The germline V gene has CDR1 LGHDT and CDR2 YNNKEL (reference sequence). V lost 0 bases and J lost 4, with 13 bases in between. The CDR3 covers 15 residues. CDR3 bases: TGTGCCAGCAGCCAAGATGTCAGGGTGGGATACGAGCAGTACTTC. This encodes CASSQDVRVGYEQYF.

This clonotype was found a few times. This sequence joins TRBV5-5 and TRBJ2-2; 7 nucleotides line up with TRBD1. Germline trimming cut 3 bases from V and 1 base from J; bases unmatched to any gene: 3. The CDR3 sequence is 15 residues long. CDR1 SGHKS and CDR2 YYEKEE come from the germline V gene (reference sequence). The CDR3 DNA sequence: TGTGCCAGCAGCTACCGACAGGGGAACACCGGGGAGCTGTTTTTT. Its protein is CASSYRQGNTGELFF. Filled out from reference TRBV5-5 and TRBJ2-2, the complete variable domain reads DAGVTQSPTHLIKTRGQQVTLRCSPISGHKSVSWYQQVLGQGPQFIFQYYEKEERGRGNFPDRFSARQFPNYSSELNVNALLLGDSALYLCASSYRQGNTGELFFGEGSRLTVL.

Ten or more counts support this clonotype. V usage is TRBV6-5 and J usage is TRBJ1-1; TRBD1 agrees at 7 bases. CDR1 and CDR2 from the germline V gene are MNHEY and SVGAGI. Trimming took 4 bases from V and 4 from J; bases not matched to a gene: 9. CDR3 length: 15 residues. In DNA form, the CDR3 reads TGTGCCAGCAGTTCTACGACAGGGTGGGTCACTGAAGCTTTCTTT. It yields the protein CASSSTTGWVTEAFF.